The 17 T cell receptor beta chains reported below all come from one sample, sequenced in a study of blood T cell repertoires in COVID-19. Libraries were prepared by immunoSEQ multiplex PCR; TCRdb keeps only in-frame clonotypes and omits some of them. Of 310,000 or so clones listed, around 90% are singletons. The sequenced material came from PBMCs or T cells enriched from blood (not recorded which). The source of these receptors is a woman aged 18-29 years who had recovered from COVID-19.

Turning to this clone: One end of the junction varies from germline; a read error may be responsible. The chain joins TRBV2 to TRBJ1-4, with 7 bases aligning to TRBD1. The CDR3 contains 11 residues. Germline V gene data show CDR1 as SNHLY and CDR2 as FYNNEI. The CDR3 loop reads CASVIAGQSLF. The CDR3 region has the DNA TGTGCCAGCGTGATCGCGGGACAGAGTCTTTTT.

CDR3 coding DNA: TGTGCCAGAAGCTCGTATAATCCGAACAGGGAGGAAGCTTTCTTT. Its protein is CARSSYNPNREEAFF. The chain is built from TRBV5-3 and TRBJ1-1, with TRBD1 as a possible D gene (6 bases). TRBV5-3 is reported as an ORF; its role is uncertain. The CDR3 is made up of 15 amino acids. V was cut by 3 bases and J by 8 bases, with 20 bases left in between.

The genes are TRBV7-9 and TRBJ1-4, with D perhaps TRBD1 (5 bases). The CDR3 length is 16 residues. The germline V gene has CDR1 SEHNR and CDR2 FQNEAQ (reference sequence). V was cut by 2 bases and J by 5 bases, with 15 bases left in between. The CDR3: CASSLPPGHRNEKLFF. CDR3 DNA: TGTGCCAGCAGCTTACCCCCCGGACACCGGAATGAAAAACTGTTTTTT. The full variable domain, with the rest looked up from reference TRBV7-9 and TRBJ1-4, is DTGVSQNPRHKITKRGQNVTFRCDPISEHNRLYWYRQTLGQGPEFLTYFQNEAQLEKSRLLSDRFSAERPKGSFSTLEIQRTEQGDSAMYLCASSLPPGHRNEKLFFGSGTQLSVL.

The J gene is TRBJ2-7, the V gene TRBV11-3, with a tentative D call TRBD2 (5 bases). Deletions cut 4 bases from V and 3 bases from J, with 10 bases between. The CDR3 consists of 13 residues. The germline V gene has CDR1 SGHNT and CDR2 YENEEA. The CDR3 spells CASSSRRDYEQYF. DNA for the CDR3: TGTGCCAGCAGCTCCCGACGGGACTACGAGCAGTACTTC.

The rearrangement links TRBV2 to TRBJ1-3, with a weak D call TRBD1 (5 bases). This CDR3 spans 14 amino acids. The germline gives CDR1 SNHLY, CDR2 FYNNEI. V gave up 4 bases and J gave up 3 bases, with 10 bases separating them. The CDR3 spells CASSGQGGGNTIYF. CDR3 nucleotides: TGTGCCAGCAGTGGTCAGGGAGGTGGAAACACCATATATTTT.

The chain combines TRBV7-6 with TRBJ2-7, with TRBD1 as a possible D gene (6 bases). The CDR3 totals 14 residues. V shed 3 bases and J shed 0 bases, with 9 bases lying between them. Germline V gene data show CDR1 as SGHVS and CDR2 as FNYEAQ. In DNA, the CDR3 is TGTGCCAGCAGCTTGGACAGCAACTCCTACGAGCAGTACTTC. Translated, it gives CASSLDSNSYEQYF.

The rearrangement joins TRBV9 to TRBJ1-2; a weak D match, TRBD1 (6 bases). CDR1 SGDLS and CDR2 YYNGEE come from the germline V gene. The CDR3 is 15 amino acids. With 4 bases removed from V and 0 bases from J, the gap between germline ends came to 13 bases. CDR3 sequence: CASSPRQVANYGYTF. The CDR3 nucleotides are TGTGCCAGCAGCCCAAGACAGGTAGCTAACTATGGCTACACCTTC.

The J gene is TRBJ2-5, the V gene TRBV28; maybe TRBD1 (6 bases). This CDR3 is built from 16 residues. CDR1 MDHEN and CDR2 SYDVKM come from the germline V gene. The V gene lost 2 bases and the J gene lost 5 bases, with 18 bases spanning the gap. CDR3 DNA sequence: TGTGCCAGCAGTTTAAACAGGGCGCCCCGGCGGGAGACCCAGTACTTC. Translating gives CASSLNRAPRRETQYF.

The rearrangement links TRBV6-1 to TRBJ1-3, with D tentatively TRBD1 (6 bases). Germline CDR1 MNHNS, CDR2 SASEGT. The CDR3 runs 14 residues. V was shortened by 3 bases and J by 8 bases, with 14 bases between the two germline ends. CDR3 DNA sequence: TGTGCCAGCAGTGATCGTAGGGGGGGGTACACCATATATTTT. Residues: CASSDRRGGYTIYF.

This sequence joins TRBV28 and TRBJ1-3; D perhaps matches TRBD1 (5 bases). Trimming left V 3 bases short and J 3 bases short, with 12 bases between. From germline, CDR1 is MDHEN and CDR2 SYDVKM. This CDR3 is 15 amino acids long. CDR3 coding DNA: TGTGCCAGCAGTTTGCCATGGAGGGGTGGAAACACCATATATTTT. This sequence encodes CASSLPWRGGNTIYF.

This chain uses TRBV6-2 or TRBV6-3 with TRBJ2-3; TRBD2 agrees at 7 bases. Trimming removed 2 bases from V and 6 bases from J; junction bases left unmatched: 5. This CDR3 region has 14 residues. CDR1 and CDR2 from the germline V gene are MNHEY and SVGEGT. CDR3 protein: CASSYGREADTQYF. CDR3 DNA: TGTGCCAGCAGTTACGGCCGGGAGGCGGATACGCAGTATTTT.

The CDR3 DNA is TGTGCCAGCAGCTTGGGACTAGCGGGGGAGGGAGATACGCAGTATTTT. Its translation: CASSLGLAGEGDTQYF. The V and J genes are TRBV7-3 and TRBJ2-3; 14 positions agree with TRBD2. J was trimmed by 5 bases and V by 3 bases; bases with no gene match: 4. Germline CDR1 is SGHTA and CDR2 is FQGTGA. This CDR3 contains 16 residues.

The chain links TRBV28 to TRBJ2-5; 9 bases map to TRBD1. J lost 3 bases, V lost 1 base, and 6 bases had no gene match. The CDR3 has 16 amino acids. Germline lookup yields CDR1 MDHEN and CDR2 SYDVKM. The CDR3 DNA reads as TGTGCCAGCAGTTTATTTCCGGGACAGGGCGAAGAGACCCAGTACTTC. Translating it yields CASSLFPGQGEETQYF.

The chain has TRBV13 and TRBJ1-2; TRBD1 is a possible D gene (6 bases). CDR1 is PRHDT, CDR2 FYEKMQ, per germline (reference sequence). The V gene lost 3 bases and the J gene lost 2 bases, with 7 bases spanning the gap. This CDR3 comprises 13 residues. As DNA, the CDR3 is TGTGCCAGCAGCTTCCAGGGGAACTATGGCTACACCTTC. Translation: CASSFQGNYGYTF. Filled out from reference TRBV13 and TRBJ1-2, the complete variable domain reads AAGVIQSPRHLIKEKRETATLKCYPIPRHDTVYWYQQGPGQDPQFLISFYEKMQSDKGSIPDRFSAQQFSDYHSELNMSSLELGDSALYFCASSFQGNYGYTFGSGTRLTVV.

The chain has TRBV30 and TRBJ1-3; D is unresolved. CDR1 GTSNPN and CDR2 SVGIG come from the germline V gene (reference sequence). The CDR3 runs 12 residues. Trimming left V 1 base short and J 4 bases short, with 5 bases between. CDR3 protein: CAWSGEGNTIYF. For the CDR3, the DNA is TGTGCCTGGAGTGGAGAGGGAAACACCATATATTTT. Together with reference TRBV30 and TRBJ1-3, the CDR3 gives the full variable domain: SQTIHQWPATLVQPVGSPLSLECTVEGTSNPNLYWYRQAAGRGLQLLFYSVGIGQISSEVPQNLSASRPQDRQFILSSKKLLLSDSGFYLCAWSGEGNTIYFGEGSWLTVV.

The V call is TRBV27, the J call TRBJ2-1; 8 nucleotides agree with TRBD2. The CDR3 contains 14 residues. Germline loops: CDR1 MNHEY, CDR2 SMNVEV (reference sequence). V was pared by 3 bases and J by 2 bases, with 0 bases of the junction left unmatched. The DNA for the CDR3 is TGTGCCAGCAGTTTTAGCGGGACCTACAATGAGCAGTTCTTC. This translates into CASSFSGTYNEQFF.

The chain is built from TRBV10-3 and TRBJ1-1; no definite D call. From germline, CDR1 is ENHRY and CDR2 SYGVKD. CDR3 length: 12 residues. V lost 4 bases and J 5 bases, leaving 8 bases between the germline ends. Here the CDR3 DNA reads TGTGCCATCAGTGCTATGAGTACTGAAGCTTTCTTT. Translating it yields CAISAMSTEAFF.